Below are 6 T cell receptor beta chains sequenced from a single sample in a study of shared clonotypes between healthy human individuals (dated by TCRdb to about 2020). Library prep was done by the immunoSEQ multiplex PCR assay. Drawn from immuneACCESS, this table holds only the in-frame rearrangements with V and J called that TCRdb kept. Clones are partly lost; checked studies trace under half to an unresolved V gene and leave the rest unexplained. Within this sample are roughly 2,300,000 clones, with 85% to 95% of them counted one time only. The ten top clones hold about 0.41% of the sample. Input material: naive CD4+ T cells from PBMCs. The sample's cell subset or site label, in plain terms: CD45RA+ positively selected. Source of these receptors: a man aged 18 to 29 in good health. Some clones in this sample may be carry-over from other donors' samples.

This sequence joins TRBV7-2 and TRBJ2-7; TRBD2 agrees at 8 bases. The V segment lost 5 bases and the J segment 4 bases; nucleotides outside the gene matches: 10. The CDR3 spans 15 residues. In germline, CDR1 is SGHTA, CDR2 FQGNSA. The CDR3 DNA reads TGTGCCAGCAGCCCGGTTCCGGGACTAGTATACGAGCAGTACTTC. Protein sequence: CASSPVPGLVYEQYF.

This chain joins TRBV19 and TRBJ2-5; 8 bases line up with TRBD1. With V trimmed by 5 bases and J by 2 bases, 7 bases remained unmatched. The CDR3 has 15 residues. Germline CDR1 LNHDA, CDR2 SQIVND (reference sequence). The CDR3 nucleotides are TGTGCCAGTAGTCCATCGGGACAGGAGCAAGAGACCCAGTACTTC. Protein: CASSPSGQEQETQYF.

The sample holds one count of this clone. This CDR3 reads CASSPLISGNTIYF. The CDR3 bases are TGTGCCAGCAGCCCTCTCATCTCTGGAAACACCATATATTTT. V gene TRBV7-9 combines with J gene TRBJ1-3; D not resolved. This CDR3 comprises 14 residues. Trimming left V 5 bases short and J 0 bases short, with 8 bases between. The germline CDR1 and CDR2 sequences are SEHNR and FQNEAQ (reference sequence).

The chain combines TRBV14 with TRBJ1-1; TRBD1 aligns across 11 bases. The length of the CDR3 is 17 residues. V was pared by 2 bases and J by 1 base, with 6 bases of the junction left unmatched. Germline CDR1 SGHDN, CDR2 FVKESK. The CDR3 loop is CASSQHPGQGGNTEAFF. The CDR3, as DNA: TGTGCCAGCAGCCAACACCCGGGACAGGGGGGGAACACTGAAGCTTTCTTT.

This chain uses TRBV5-6 with TRBJ2-3, with D perhaps matching TRBD1 (5 bases). This CDR3 spans 15 amino acids. Looked up from germline, CDR1 is SGHDT and CDR2 is YYEEEE. V lost 1 base and J 6 bases, leaving 15 bases between the germline ends. The CDR3 loop reads CASSLSVRVGDTQYF. As DNA, the CDR3 is TGTGCCAGCAGCTTGTCTGTCAGGGTCGGCGATACGCAGTATTTT.

The chain is built from TRBV2 and TRBJ2-1; 13 positions match TRBD2. The CDR3 is 14 amino acids. Germline values: CDR1 SNHLY, CDR2 FYNNEI. Losses at the gene ends were 11 bases for V and 10 bases for J; bases not matched to a gene: 11. DNA of the CDR3: TGTGCCGGCAAAACGGGACTAGCGGGGCGGGAGCAGTTCTTC. Its translation: CAGKTGLAGREQFF.